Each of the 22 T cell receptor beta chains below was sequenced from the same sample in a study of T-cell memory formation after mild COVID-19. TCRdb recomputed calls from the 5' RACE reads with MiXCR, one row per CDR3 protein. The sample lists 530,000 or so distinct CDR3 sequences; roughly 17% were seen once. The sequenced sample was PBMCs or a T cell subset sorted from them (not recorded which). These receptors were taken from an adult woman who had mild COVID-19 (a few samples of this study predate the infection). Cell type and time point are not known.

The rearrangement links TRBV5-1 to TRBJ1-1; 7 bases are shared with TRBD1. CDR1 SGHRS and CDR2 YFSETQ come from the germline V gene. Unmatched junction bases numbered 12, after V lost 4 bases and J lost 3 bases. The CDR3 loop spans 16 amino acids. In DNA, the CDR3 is TGCGCCAGCAGCCCAGGACAGGCCATGGGGCACACTGAAGCTTTCTTT. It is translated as CASSPGQAMGHTEAFF.

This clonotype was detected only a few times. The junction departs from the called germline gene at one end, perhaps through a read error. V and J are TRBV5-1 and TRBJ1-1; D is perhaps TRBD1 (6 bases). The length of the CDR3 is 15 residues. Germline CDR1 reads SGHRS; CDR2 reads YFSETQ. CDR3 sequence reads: CASSPTQGVKTEAFF. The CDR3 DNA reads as TGCGCCAGCAGCCCAACACAGGGAGTGAAGACTGAAGCTTTCTTT.

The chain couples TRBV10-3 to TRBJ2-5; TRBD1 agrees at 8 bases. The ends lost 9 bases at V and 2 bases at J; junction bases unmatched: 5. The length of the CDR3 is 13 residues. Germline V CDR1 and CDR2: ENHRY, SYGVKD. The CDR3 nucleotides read TGTGCCATTCGGGGACAGGAGCAAGAGACCCAGTACTTC. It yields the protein CAIRGQEQETQYF.

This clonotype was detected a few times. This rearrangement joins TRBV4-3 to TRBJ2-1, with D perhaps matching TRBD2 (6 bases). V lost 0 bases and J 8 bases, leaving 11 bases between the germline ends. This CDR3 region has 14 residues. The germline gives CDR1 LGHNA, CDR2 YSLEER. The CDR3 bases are TGCGCCAGCAGCCAAGATGGAGGGAGTTATGAGCAGTTCTTC. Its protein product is CASSQDGGSYEQFF.

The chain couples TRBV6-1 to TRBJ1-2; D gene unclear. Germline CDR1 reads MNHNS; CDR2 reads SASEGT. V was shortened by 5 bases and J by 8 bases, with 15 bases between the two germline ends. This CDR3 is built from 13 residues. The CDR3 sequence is CASSTEIDSGYTF. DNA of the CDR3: TGTGCCAGCAGTACTGAAATCGATTCAGGCTACACCTTC.

CDR3 in amino acids: CASSVKGQETQYF. The CDR3, as DNA: TGTGCCAGCAGCGTAAAGGGCCAAGAGACCCAGTACTTC. This chain links TRBV9 with TRBJ2-5; no firm D call. Germline V gene data show CDR1 as SGDLS and CDR2 as YYNGEE. Trimming shortened V by 1 base and J by 1 base, and 5 bases separated the two germline ends. The length of the CDR3 is 13 residues.

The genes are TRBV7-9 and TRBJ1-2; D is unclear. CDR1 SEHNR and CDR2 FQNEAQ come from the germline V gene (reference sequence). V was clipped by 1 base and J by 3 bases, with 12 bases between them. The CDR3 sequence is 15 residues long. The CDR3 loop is CASSLGQVIDYGYTF. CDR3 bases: TGTGCCAGCAGCTTAGGGCAGGTGATTGACTATGGCTACACCTTC.

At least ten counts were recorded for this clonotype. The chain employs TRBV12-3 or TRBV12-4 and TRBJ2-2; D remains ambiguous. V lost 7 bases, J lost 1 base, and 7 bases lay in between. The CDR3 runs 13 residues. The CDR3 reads CASKRGNTGELFF. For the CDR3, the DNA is TGTGCCAGCAAGAGAGGGAACACCGGGGAGCTGTTTTTT.

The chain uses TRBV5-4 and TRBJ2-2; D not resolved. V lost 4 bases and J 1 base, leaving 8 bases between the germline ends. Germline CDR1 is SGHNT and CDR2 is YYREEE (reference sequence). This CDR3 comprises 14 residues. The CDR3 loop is CASSTTQNTGELFF. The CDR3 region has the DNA TGTGCCAGCAGCACAACACAGAACACCGGGGAGCTGTTTTTT. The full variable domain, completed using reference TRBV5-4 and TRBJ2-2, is ETGVTQSPTHLIKTRGQQVTLRCSSQSGHNTVSWYQQALGQGPQFIFQYYREEENGRGNFPPRFSGLQFPNYSSELNVNALELDDSALYLCASSTTQNTGELFFGEGSRLTVL.

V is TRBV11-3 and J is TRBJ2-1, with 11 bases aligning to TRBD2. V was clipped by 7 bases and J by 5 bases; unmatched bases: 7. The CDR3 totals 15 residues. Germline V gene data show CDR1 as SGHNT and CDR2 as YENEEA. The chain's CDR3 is CASTPRLAGNNEQFF. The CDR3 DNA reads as TGTGCCAGCACCCCCCGACTAGCGGGAAACAATGAGCAGTTCTTC. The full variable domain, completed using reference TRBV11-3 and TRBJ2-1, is EAGVVQSPRYKIIEKKQPVAFWCNPISGHNTLYWYLQNLGQGPELLIRYENEEAVDDSQLPKDRFSAERLKGVDSTLKIQPAELGDSAVYLCASTPRLAGNNEQFFGPGTRLTVL.

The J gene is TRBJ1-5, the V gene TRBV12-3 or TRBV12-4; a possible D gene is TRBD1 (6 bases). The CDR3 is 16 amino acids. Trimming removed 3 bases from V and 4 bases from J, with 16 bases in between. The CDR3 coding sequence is TGTGCCAGCAGTTTCACCCCAGGGGCCCCAAATCAGCCCCAGCATTTT. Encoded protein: CASSFTPGAPNQPQHF.

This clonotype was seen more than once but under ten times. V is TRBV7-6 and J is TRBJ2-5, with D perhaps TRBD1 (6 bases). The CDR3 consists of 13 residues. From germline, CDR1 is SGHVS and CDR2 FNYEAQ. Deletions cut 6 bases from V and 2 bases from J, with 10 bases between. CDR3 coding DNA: TGTGCCAGCAGTCACAGGGTACAAGAGACCCAGTACTTC. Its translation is CASSHRVQETQYF.

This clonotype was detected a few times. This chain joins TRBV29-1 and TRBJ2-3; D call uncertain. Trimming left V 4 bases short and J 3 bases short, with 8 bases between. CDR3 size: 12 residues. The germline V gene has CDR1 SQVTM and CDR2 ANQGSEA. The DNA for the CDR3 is TGCAGCGTTGGGTTAGGAACAGATACGCAGTATTTT. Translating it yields CSVGLGTDTQYF.

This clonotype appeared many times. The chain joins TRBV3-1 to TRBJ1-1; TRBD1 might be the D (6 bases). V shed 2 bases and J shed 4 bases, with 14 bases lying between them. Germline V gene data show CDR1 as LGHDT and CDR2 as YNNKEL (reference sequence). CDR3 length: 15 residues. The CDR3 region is CASSQQGRGSTEAFF. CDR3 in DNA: TGTGCCAGCAGCCAACAGGGGCGGGGTAGCACTGAAGCTTTCTTT. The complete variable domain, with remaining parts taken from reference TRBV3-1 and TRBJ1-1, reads DTAVSQTPKYLVTQMGNDKSIKCEQNLGHDTMYWYKQDSKKFLKIMFSYNNKELIINETVPNRFSPKSPDKAHLNLHINSLELGDSAVYFCASSQQGRGSTEAFFGQGTRLTVV.

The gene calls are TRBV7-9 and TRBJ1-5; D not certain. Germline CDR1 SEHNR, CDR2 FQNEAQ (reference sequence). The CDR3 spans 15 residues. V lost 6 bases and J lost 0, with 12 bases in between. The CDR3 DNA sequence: TGTGCCAGCAGTTCAACATTAACTAGCAATCAGCCCCAGCATTTT. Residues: CASSSTLTSNQPQHF.

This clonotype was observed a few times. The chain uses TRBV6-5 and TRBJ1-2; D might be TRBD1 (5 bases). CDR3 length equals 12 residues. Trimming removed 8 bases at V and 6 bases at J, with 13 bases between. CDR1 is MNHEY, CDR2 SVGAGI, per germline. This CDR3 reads CASRTGAHGYTF. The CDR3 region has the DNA TGTGCCAGCCGTACAGGCGCCCATGGCTACACCTTC.

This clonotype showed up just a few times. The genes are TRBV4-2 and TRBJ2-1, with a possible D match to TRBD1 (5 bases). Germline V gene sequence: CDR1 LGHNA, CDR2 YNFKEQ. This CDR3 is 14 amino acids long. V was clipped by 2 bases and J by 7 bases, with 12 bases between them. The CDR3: CASSQTARDNEQFF. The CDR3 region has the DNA TGTGCCAGCAGCCAAACCGCCAGGGATAATGAGCAGTTCTTC.

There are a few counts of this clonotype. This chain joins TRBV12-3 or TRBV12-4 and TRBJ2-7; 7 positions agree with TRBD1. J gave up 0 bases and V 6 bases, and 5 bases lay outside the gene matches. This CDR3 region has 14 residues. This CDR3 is CASSMGQISYEQYF. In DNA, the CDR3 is TGTGCCAGCAGCATGGGACAGATCTCCTACGAGCAGTACTTC.

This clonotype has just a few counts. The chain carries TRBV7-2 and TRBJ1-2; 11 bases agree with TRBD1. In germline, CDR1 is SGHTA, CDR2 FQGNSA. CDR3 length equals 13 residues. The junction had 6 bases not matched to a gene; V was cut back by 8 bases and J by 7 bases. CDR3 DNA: TGTGCCAGCGTAGGACAGGGGGCCTCTGGCTACACCTTC. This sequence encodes CASVGQGASGYTF.

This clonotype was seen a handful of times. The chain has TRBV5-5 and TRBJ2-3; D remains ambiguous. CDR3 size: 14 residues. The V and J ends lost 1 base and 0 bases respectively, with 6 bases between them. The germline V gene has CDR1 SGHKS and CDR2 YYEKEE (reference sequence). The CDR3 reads CASSLYVSTDTQYF. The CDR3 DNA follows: TGTGCCAGCAGCTTGTATGTAAGCACAGATACGCAGTATTTT. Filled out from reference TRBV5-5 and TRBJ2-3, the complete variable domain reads DAGVTQSPTHLIKTRGQQVTLRCSPISGHKSVSWYQQVLGQGPQFIFQYYEKEERGRGNFPDRFSARQFPNYSSELNVNALLLGDSALYLCASSLYVSTDTQYFGPGTRLTVL.

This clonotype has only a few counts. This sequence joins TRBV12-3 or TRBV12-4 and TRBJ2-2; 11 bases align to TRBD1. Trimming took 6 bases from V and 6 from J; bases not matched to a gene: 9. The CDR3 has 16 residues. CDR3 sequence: CASSWTRDRGSGELFF. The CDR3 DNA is TGTGCCAGCAGCTGGACCCGGGACAGGGGGTCCGGGGAGCTGTTTTTT.

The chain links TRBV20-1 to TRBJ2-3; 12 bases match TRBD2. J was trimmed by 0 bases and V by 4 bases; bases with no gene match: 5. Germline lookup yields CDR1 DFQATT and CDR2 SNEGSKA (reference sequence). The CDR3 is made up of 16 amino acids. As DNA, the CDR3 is TGCAGTGCTAATCTAGCGGGGGGGCGGAGCACAGATACGCAGTATTTT. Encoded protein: CSANLAGGRSTDTQYF.